Detailed here is one T cell receptor beta chain. Its antigen is as yet unknown. At one of its ends the junction is not consistent with the germline gene, which may arise from a read error. The protocol was immunoSEQ multiplex PCR, while the TCRdb copy is restricted to in-frame clones and leaves out a portion. Of 2,000 to 2,500 clones listed, 73% were seen once; the top ten hold 52%. The germline CDR1 and CDR2 sequences are LNHDA and SQIVND (reference sequence). The CDR3 is made up of 8 amino acids. The data originate from a study of T cells after posttransplantation cyclophosphamide. Findings and caveats of the study: Recipient CMV seropositivity and CMV reactivation strongly tracked TRB clonality. Donor-recipient repertoire similarity was low at 1-2 months, rising over year one. Blood and skin or GI T cell repertoires showed limited TRB overlap.

A marrow graft followed busulfan-fludarabine conditioning, with cyclophosphamide on days +3 and +4. Sequences were derived from CD8+ T cells sorted from PBMCs, sampled about 37 weeks after a stem cell transplant with posttransplant cyclophosphamide. This TCR was sampled from a male patient between 25 and 39 years old who received an allogeneic stem cell transplant from a related donor, was CMV-positive, and had no GVHD. Some T cells may be provided by the graft donor. The rearrangement links TRBV19 to TRBJ2-3, with D hard to call. The CDR3 nucleotides are TGTGCCAGTACTCCAGCGCCTTTT. Amino acids: CASTPAPF.